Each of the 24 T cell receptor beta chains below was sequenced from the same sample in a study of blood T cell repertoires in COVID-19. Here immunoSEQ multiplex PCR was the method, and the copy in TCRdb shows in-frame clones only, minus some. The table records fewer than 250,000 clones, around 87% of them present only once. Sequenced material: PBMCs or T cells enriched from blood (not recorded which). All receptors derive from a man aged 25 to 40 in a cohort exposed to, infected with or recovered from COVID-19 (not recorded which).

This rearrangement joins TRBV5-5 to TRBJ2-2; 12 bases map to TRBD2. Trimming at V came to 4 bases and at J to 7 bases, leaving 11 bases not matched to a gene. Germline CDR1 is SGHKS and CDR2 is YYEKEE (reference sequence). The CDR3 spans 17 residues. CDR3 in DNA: TGTGCCAGCAGCGTTGCCCCTAGCGGGAGGGAGGACGGGGAGCTGTTTTTT. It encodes CASSVAPSGREDGELFF.

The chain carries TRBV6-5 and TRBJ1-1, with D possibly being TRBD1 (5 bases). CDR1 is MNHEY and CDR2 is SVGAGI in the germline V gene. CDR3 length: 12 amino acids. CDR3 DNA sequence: TGTGCTACAAGCGGGGGGAACACTGAAGCTTTCTTT. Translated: CATSGGNTEAFF.

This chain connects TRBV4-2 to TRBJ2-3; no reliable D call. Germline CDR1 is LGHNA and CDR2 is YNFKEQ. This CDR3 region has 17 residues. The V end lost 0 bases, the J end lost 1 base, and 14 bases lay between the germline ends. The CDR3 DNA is TGTGCCAGCAGCCAAGATACACGGTTCGGAGGCACAGATACGCAGTATTTT. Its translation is CASSQDTRFGGTDTQYF.

In nucleotides, the CDR3 is TGTGCCACCAGTCCCGGGGATAACTATGGCTACACCTTC. Protein sequence: CATSPGDNYGYTF. V usage is TRBV24-1 and J usage is TRBJ1-2; no clear D gene. Germline lookup yields CDR1 KGHDR and CDR2 SFDVKD. Trimming cost V 6 bases and J 1 base, with 8 bases left between them. The CDR3 extends over 13 amino acids.

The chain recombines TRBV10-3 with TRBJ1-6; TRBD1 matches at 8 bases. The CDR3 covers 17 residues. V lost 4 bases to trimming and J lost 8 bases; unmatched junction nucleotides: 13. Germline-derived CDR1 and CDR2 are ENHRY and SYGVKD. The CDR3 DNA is TGTGCCATCAGTGCTTCCCCCAAGCAGGGGGCGCATTCACCCCTCCACTTT. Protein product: CAISASPKQGAHSPLHF.

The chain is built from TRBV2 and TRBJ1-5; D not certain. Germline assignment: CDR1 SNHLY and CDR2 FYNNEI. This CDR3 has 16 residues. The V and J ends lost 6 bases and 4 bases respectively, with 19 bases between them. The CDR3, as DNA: TGTGCCAGCAGCAACCAAATCGATAGAGGGAATCAGCCCCAGCATTTT. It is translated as CASSNQIDRGNQPQHF.

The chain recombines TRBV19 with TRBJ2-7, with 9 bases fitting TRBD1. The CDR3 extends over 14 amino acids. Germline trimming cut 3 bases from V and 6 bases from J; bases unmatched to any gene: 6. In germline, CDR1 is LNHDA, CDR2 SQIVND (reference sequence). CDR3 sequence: CASSILGTGREQYF. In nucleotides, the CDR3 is TGTGCCAGTAGTATCCTCGGGACAGGGCGCGAGCAGTACTTC.

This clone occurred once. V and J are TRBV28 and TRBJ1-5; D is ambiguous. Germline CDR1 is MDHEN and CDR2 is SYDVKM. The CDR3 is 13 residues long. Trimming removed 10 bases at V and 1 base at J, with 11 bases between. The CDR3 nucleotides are TGTGCCACCTGGACTCCCAGCAATCAGCCCCAGCATTTT. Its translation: CATWTPSNQPQHF.

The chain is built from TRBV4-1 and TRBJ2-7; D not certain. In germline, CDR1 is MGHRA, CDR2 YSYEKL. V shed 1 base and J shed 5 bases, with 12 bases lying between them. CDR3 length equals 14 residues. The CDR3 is CASSQARVQDEQYF. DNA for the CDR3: TGCGCCAGCAGCCAAGCCCGCGTGCAGGACGAGCAGTACTTC.

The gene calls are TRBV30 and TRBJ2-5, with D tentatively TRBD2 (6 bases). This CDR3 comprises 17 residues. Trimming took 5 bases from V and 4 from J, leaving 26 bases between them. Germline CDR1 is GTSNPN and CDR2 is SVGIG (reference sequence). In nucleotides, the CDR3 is TGTGCCTGGCCCAAGCCAACGTGCCCCGGGAGTCGAGAGACCCAGTACTTC. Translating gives CAWPKPTCPGSRETQYF. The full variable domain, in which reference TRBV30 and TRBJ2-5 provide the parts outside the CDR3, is SQTIHQWPATLVQPVGSPLSLECTVEGTSNPNLYWYRQAAGRGLQLLFYSVGIGQISSEVPQNLSASRPQDRQFILSSKKLLLSDSGFYLCAWPKPTCPGSRETQYFGPGTRLLVL.

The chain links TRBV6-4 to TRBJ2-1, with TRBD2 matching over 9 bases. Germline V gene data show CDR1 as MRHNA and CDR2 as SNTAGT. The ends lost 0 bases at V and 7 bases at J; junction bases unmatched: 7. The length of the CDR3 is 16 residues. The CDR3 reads CASSDSWASGANEQFF. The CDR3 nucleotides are TGTGCCAGCAGTGACTCGTGGGCTAGCGGGGCTAATGAGCAGTTCTTC.

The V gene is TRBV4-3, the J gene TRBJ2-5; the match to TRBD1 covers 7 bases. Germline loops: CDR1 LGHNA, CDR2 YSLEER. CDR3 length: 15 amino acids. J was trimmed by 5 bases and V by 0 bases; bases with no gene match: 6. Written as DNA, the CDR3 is TGCGCCAGCAGCCAAGATTGGGACAGTTTGGAGACCCAGTACTTC. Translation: CASSQDWDSLETQYF.

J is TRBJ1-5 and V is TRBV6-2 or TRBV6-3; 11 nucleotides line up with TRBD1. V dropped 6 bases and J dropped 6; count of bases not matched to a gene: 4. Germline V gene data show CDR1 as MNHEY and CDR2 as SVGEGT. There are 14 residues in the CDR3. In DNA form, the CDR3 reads TGTGCCAGCAGCCGGACAGGGGGCAGTCAGCCCCAGCATTTT. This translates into CASSRTGGSQPQHF.

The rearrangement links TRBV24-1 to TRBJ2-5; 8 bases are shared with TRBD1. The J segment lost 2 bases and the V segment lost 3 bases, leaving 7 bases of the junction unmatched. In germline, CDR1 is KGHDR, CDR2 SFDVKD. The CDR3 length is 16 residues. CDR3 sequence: CATSDAGTGLQETQYF. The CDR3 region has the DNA TGTGCCACCAGTGATGCCGGGACAGGCCTACAAGAGACCCAGTACTTC.

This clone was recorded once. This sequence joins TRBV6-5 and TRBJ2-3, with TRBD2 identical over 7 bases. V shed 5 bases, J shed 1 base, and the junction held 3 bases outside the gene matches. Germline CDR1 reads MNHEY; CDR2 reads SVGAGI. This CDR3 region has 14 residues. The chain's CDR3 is CASSLTSGTDTQYF. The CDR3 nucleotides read TGTGCCAGCAGTCTCACTAGCGGCACAGATACGCAGTATTTT.

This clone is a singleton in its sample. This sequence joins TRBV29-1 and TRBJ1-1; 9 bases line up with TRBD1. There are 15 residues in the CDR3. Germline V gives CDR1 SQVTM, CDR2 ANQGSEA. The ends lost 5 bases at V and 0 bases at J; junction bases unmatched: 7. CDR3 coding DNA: TGCAGCGTTCGTCCCGGGACAGGGATGAACACTGAAGCTTTCTTT. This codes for CSVRPGTGMNTEAFF.

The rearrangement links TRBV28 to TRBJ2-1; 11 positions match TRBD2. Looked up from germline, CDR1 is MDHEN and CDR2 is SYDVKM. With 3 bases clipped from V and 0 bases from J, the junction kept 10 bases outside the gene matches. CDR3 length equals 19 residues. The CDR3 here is CASSFLGTSGLNSYNEQFF. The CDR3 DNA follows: TGTGCCAGCAGTTTTTTGGGGACTAGCGGCCTTAACTCCTACAATGAGCAGTTCTTC.

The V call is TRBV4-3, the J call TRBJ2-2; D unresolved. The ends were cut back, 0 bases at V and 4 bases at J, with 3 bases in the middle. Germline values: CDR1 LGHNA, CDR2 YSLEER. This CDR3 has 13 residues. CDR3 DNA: TGCGCCAGCAGCCAAGACTCCACCGGGGAGCTGTTTTTT. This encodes CASSQDSTGELFF.

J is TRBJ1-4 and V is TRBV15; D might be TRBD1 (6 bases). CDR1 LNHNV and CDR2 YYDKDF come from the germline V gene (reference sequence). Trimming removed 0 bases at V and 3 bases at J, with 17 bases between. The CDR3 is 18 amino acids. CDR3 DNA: TGTGCCACCAGCAGAGAGCCTTTGGGGGCATCCTCTAATGAAAAACTGTTTTTT. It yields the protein CATSREPLGASSNEKLFF.

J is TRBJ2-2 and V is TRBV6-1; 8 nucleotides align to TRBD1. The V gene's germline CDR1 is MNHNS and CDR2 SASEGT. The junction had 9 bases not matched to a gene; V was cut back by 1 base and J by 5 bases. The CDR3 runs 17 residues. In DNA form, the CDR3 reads TGTGCCAGCAGTGAAGTTCCCCCAGGGGGCAGAACCGGGGAGCTGTTTTTT. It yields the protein CASSEVPPGGRTGELFF.

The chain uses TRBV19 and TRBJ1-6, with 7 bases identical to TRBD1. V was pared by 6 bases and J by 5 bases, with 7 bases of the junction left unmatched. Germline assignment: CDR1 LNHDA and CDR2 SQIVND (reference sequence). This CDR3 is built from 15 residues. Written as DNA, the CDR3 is TGTGCCAGTAGGGAAACCGGACAGGATAATTCACCCCTCCACTTT. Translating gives CASRETGQDNSPLHF.

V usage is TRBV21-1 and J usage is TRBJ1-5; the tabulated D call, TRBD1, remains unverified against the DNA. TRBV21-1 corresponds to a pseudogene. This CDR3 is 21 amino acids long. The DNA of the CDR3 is TGTGCCAGCAGCGCCCGAAAGCAAGCGCTGGACAGGCTTGAACGCAATCAGCCCCAGCATTTT. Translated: CASSARKQALDRLERNQPQHF.

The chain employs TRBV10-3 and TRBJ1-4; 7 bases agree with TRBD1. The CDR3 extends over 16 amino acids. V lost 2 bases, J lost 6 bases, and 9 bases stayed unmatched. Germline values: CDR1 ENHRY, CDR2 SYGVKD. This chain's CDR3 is CAISEHVGTAHEKLFF. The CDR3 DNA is TGTGCCATCAGTGAGCACGTTGGGACAGCTCATGAAAAACTGTTTTTT.

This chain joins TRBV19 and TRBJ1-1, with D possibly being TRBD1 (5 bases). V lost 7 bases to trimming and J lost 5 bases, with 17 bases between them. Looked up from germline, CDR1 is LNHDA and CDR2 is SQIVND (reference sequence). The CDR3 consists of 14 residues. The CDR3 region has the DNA TGTGCCAGTAAGTCGGAGGGGATTGAAACTGAAGCTTTCTTT. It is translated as CASKSEGIETEAFF.